This T cell receptor (beta chain) was recovered during a study of vaccination and CD4 T cells after COVID-19. At the level of the study: Timing of post-vaccine sample collection was a median around 72 days after dose two, with a range of 14 to 241.

The treatment was: approximately 11-day PBMC culture with coronavirus spike peptide pools or control peptides (ViraFEST assay). T cells were expanded with peptide pools, and expanded clonotypes were identified by TCR sequencing. Peptide pools at around 9.9 ug/ml stimulated two million PBMCs per well with 10 IU/ml IL-2. Comments on this clonotype: The antigen is not known.

The Oncomine TCR Beta short-read assay was applied to DNA of cultured CD4+ T cells. Scientists extracted genomic DNA from CD4+ T cells grown in culture. TCRdb passed the PCR reads through MiXCR, listing each CDR3 protein once. The sample includes under 25,000 distinct CDR3 sequences, about 21% of them seen just once. The V and J ends lost 4 bases and 5 bases respectively, with 22 bases between them. The germline V gene encodes CDR1 SGHRS and CDR2 YFSETQ. CDR3 size: 16 residues. The clonotype comes from a human donor with COVID-19. This chain uses TRBV5-1 with TRBJ2-7, with D perhaps matching TRBD1 (5 bases). Material for sequencing was cultured CD4+ T cells from blood. DNA for the CDR3: TGCGCCAGCAGCCCCCCAGGGTTTCTACGTTCGGACGAGCAGTACTTC. Translated, it gives CASSPPGFLRSDEQYF.